These 21 T cell receptor beta chains came from one sample sequenced in a study of CD8 T cells in Susac syndrome. The RNA input was roughly 0.45 to 1 ug, and it was reverse transcribed with random hexamers. A single record per CDR3 protein comes from TCRdb applying MiXCR to the immunoSEQ multiplex PCR reads. The sample carries roughly 110,000 distinct CDR3 sequences, 94% recorded once. Sequenced sample: CD8+ T cells from PBMCs. These receptors came from a human donor with Susac syndrome.

V usage is TRBV6-5 and J usage is TRBJ1-2, with a possible D match to TRBD1 (6 bases). Trimming cost V 6 bases and J 7 bases, with 15 bases left between them. Germline V lookup: CDR1 MNHEY, CDR2 SVGAGI. This CDR3 is 13 amino acids long. CDR3 in amino acids: CASRLGGAGGYTF. DNA for the CDR3: TGTGCCAGCAGGCTGGGGGGGGCAGGTGGCTACACCTTC.

The V call is TRBV11-2, the J call TRBJ2-5; no firm D call. The germline CDR1 and CDR2 sequences are SGHAT and FQNNGV. V dropped 6 bases and J dropped 5 bases, with 13 bases sitting between them. CDR3 size: 13 residues. The CDR3 DNA sequence: TGTGCCAGCAGGACCCCAGGCGGTGAGACCCAGTACTTC. It is translated as CASRTPGGETQYF.

The rearrangement links TRBV14 to TRBJ2-1; a possible D gene is TRBD2 (7 bases). The CDR3 runs to 14 residues. V lost 5 bases and J lost 10, with 18 bases in between. Germline lookup yields CDR1 SGHDN and CDR2 FVKESK. The DNA of the CDR3 is TGTGCCAGCAGCGAGGGCGGGGGCCGGCGGGAGCAGTTCTTC. This gives the protein CASSEGGGRREQFF.

This sequence joins TRBV25-1 and TRBJ1-4, with D uncertain. The V gene lost 5 bases and the J gene lost 3 bases, with 13 bases spanning the gap. The CDR3 length is 15 residues. CDR1 MGHDK and CDR2 SYGVNS come from the germline V gene. CDR3 DNA: TGTGCCAGCAGTCACCGACATTCCCCTAATGAAAAACTGTTTTTT. This translates into CASSHRHSPNEKLFF.

The genes are TRBV24-1 and TRBJ2-7, with D perhaps matching TRBD1 (5 bases). V gave up 4 bases and J gave up 5 bases, with 14 bases separating them. Germline-derived CDR1 and CDR2 are KGHDR and SFDVKD. This CDR3 contains 14 residues. In DNA, the CDR3 is TGTGCCACCAGTGACAAGACAGCTGGGGACGAGCAGTACTTC. Translated, it gives CATSDKTAGDEQYF.

Of note for this clonotype: It is unclear where the CDR3 begins or ends on the DNA, so no DNA is shown, and the CDR3 is as TCRdb lists it. This rearrangement joins TRBV21-1 to TRBJ1-3. TRBV21-1 is described as a pseudogene. Including both end residues, the CDR3 is 13 amino acids long. CDR3 in amino acids: CACMWGTGNTIYF.

The chain links TRBV6-1 to TRBJ1-6; no clear D. This CDR3 contains 13 residues. Per germline, CDR1 MNHNS and CDR2 SASEGT. V lost 10 bases and J 9 bases, leaving 16 bases between the germline ends. In DNA form, the CDR3 reads TGTGCCACCCGGACGGCAATTGGTTCACCCCTCCACTTT. It is translated as CATRTAIGSPLHF.

This sequence joins TRBV5-4 and TRBJ2-7; maybe TRBD1 (5 bases). The CDR3 totals 13 residues. Germline V gene sequence: CDR1 SGHNT, CDR2 YYREEE (reference sequence). Trimming took off 1 base at V and 7 bases at J, with 12 bases between the two ends. The DNA for the CDR3 is TGTGCCAGCAGCTTGCAGGGTAATGGAGAGCAGTACTTC. It translates to CASSLQGNGEQYF. The full variable domain, rest sourced from reference TRBV5-4 and TRBJ2-7, is ETGVTQSPTHLIKTRGQQVTLRCSSQSGHNTVSWYQQALGQGPQFIFQYYREEENGRGNFPPRFSGLQFPNYSSELNVNALELDDSALYLCASSLQGNGEQYFGPGTRLTVT.

This clonotype was seen only once. The genes are TRBV6-4 and TRBJ1-3; D is perhaps TRBD1 (5 bases). V lost 10 bases, J lost 2 bases, and 12 bases lay in between. The CDR3 totals 13 residues. The germline CDR1 and CDR2 sequences are MRHNA and SNTAGT. CDR3 nucleotides: TGTGCCACCGCGAGGGACCCTGGAAACACCATATATTTT. It codes for CATARDPGNTIYF.

The rearrangement uses TRBV5-6 and TRBJ2-5; 9 bases agree with TRBD1. After removal of 2 bases from V and 4 bases from J, the junction contained 3 bases not matched to a gene. The germline V gene has CDR1 SGHDT and CDR2 YYEEEE. This CDR3 comprises 14 residues. CDR3 region: CASSFPGQGETQYF. As DNA, the CDR3 is TGTGCCAGCAGCTTCCCGGGACAGGGAGAGACCCAGTACTTC.

V gene TRBV20-1 combines with J gene TRBJ2-1; TRBD2 might be the D (6 bases). CDR3 length: 14 residues. The V gene's germline CDR1 is DFQATT and CDR2 SNEGSKA (reference sequence). Trimming stripped 0 bases from V and 4 bases from J, with 10 bases between. The CDR3 DNA is TGCAGTGCTAGAGAGACTAGGGCTTACAATGAGCAGTTCTTC. As protein: CSARETRAYNEQFF.

This chain uses TRBV20-1 with TRBJ2-6; D might be TRBD2 (5 bases). CDR1 is DFQATT, CDR2 SNEGSKA, per germline (reference sequence). CDR3 length equals 15 residues. V lost 0 bases and J 5 bases, leaving 11 bases between the germline ends. Written as DNA, the CDR3 is TGCAGTGCTAGAGATCTAGAGGGTCGGGCCAACGTCCTGACTTTC. It translates to CSARDLEGRANVLTF.

The CDR3 spells CSARYGTTLPGELFF. CDR3 in DNA: TGCAGTGCCCGCTACGGGACAACCTTACCCGGGGAGCTGTTTTTT. The chain joins TRBV20-1 to TRBJ2-2; tentatively, D is TRBD1 (6 bases). This CDR3 region has 15 residues. V dropped 6 bases and J dropped 6 bases, with 20 bases sitting between them. Germline values: CDR1 DFQATT, CDR2 SNEGSKA (reference sequence).

The chain uses TRBV12-3 or TRBV12-4 and TRBJ2-3, with a tentative D call TRBD2 (5 bases). This CDR3 has 15 residues. Between the trimmed V and J ends, which lost 2 bases and 6 bases, there was a span of 15 bases. The CDR3 region has the DNA TGTGCCAGCAGTTTACTGTCTCGGGGATGGGATACGCAGTATTTT. This encodes CASSLLSRGWDTQYF.

The V call is TRBV20-1, the J call TRBJ2-3; 11 nucleotides align to TRBD2. Trimming cost V 3 bases and J 0 bases; bases outside gene matches: 11. Per the germline V gene, CDR1 is DFQATT and CDR2 is SNEGSKA (reference sequence). There are 18 residues in the CDR3. CDR3: CSASLTSGARTSTDTQYF. DNA for the CDR3: TGCAGTGCTAGCTTGACTAGCGGGGCGCGGACAAGCACAGATACGCAGTATTTT.

This chain connects TRBV7-2 to TRBJ2-7; D is ambiguous. The CDR3 length is 13 residues. V was shortened by 1 base and J by 7 bases, with 11 bases between the two germline ends. Germline loops: CDR1 SGHTA, CDR2 FQGNSA. CDR3 sequence reads: CASSLEVGWEQYF. CDR3 nucleotide sequence: TGTGCCAGCAGCTTAGAGGTCGGTTGGGAGCAGTACTTC.

The chain recombines TRBV3-1 with TRBJ2-5; 9 bases agree with TRBD2. The V gene end was trimmed by 1 base and the J gene end by 5 bases; junction bases not matched to a gene: 11. This CDR3 region has 17 residues. From germline, CDR1 is LGHDT and CDR2 YNNKEL (reference sequence). The CDR3 nucleotides read TGTGCCAGCAGCCAAGGGGACGGGCTAGCGGGGAGGGAGACCCAGTACTTC. Protein product: CASSQGDGLAGRETQYF.

This clonotype has just one count. The gene calls are TRBV29-1 and TRBJ2-1; D gene unclear. V shed 7 bases and J shed 6 bases, with 25 bases lying between them. The CDR3 is 16 residues long. The germline V gene has CDR1 SQVTM and CDR2 ANQGSEA. This chain's CDR3 is CSAQRGTREYANEQFF. CDR3 nucleotide sequence: TGCAGCGCCCAACGTGGCACCCGCGAGTACGCCAATGAGCAGTTCTTC.

A few counts support this clonotype. The chain combines TRBV6-2 or TRBV6-3 with TRBJ2-1; D is unresolved. V was pared by 0 bases and J by 5 bases, with 2 bases between. The CDR3 spans 12 residues. Per germline, CDR1 MNHEY and CDR2 SVGEGT. This chain's CDR3 is CASSYSNNEQFF. CDR3 DNA sequence: TGTGCCAGCAGTTACTCGAACAATGAGCAGTTCTTC.

This rearrangement joins TRBV29-1 to TRBJ2-2; 8 nucleotides agree with TRBD1. CDR3 length: 14 residues. Germline V gives CDR1 SQVTM, CDR2 ANQGSEA. Unmatched junction bases numbered 3, after V lost 4 bases and J lost 2 bases. In nucleotides, the CDR3 is TGCAGCGTTGTGGGGACAGGCAACACCGGGGAGCTGTTTTTT. Translation: CSVVGTGNTGELFF.

The V and J genes are TRBV2 and TRBJ1-1; D unresolved. Trimming took off 1 base at V and 3 bases at J, with 9 bases between the two ends. The CDR3 contains 14 residues. The germline gives CDR1 SNHLY, CDR2 FYNNEI. The CDR3 protein is CASSEGFEDTEAFF. CDR3 DNA: TGTGCCAGCAGTGAAGGGTTCGAGGACACTGAAGCTTTCTTT.